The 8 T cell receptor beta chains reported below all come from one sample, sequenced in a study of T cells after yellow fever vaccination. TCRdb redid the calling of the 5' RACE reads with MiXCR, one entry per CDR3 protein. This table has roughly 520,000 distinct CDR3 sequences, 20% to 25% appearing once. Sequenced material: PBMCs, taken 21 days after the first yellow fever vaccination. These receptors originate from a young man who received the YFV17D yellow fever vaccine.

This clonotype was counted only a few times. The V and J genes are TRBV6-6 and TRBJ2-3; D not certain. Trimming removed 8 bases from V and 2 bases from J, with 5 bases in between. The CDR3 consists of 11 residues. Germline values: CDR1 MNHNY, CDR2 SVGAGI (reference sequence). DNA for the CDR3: TGTGCCAGCGTATACACAGATACGCAGTATTTT. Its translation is CASVYTDTQYF.

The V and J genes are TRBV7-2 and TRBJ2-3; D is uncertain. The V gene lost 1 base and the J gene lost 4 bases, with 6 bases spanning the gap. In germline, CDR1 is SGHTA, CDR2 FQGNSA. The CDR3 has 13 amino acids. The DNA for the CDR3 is TGTGCCAGCAGCTTAGTAGTGCCAGATACGCAGTATTTT. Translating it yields CASSLVVPDTQYF. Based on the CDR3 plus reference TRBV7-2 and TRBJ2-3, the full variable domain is GAGVSQSPSNKVTEKGKDVELRCDPISGHTALYWYRQSLGQGLEFLIYFQGNSAPDKSGLPSDRFSAERTGGSVSTLTIQRTQQEDSAVYLCASSLVVPDTQYFGPGTRLTVL.

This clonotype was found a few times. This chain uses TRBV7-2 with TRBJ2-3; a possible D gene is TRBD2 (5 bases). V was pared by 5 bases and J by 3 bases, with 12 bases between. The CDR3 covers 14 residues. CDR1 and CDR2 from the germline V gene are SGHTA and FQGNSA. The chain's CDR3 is CASSLDSGTDTQYF. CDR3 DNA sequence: TGTGCCAGCAGCCTGGATTCGGGGACAGATACGCAGTATTTT.

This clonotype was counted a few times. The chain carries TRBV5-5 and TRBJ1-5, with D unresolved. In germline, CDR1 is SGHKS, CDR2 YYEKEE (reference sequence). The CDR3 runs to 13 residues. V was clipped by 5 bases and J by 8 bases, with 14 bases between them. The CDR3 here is CASRRQEEEPQHF. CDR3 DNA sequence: TGTGCCAGCAGAAGGCAGGAAGAGGAGCCCCAGCATTTT.

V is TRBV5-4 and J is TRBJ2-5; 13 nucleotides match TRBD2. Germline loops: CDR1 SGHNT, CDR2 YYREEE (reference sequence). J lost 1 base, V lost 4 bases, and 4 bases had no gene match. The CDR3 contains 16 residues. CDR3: CASSAGLAGAQETQYF. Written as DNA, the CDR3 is TGTGCCAGCAGCGCAGGACTAGCGGGGGCCCAAGAGACCCAGTACTTC.

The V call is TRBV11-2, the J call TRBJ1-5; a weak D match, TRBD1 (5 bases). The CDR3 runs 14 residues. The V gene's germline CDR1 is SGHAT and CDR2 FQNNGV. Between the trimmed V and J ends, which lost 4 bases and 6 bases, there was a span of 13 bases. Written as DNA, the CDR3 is TGTGCCAGCAGCTGGGGGGTGGGTGGTCAGCCCCAGCATTTT. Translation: CASSWGVGGQPQHF.

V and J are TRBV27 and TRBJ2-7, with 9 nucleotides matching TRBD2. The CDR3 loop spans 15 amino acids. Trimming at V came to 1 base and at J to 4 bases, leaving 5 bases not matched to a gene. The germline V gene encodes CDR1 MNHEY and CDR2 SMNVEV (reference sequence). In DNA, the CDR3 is TGTGCCAGCAGTTTATTCCCTAGCGGGGTATACGAGCAGTACTTC. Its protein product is CASSLFPSGVYEQYF.

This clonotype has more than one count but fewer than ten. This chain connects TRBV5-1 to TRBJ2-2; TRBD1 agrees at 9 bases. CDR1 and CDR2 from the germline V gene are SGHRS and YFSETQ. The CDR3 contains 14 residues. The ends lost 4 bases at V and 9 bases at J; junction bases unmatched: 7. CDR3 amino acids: CASSPDRGLRELFF. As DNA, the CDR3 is TGCGCCAGCAGCCCGGACAGGGGTTTAAGGGAGCTGTTTTTT.